A selection of T cell receptor beta chains follows, all from one sample in a study of CDR3 diversity in severe acne. TCRdb re-called the PCR reads through MiXCR, storing one row per CDR3 protein. In the table there are about 85,000 distinct CDR3 sequences, roughly half of which are singletons. Sequences were obtained from blood. The source is a male donor in good health, serving as a control. The CDR3 runs from the conserved cysteine through the conserved F or W. Fields, in order: D gene, J gene, clone size, V gene, CDR3 protein, CDR3 DNA. A D gene is named only where the DNA matches it firmly. The size field is filled for only some rows; it gives once, few, many or a size class.

D gene: TRBD2
J gene: TRBJ2-7
clone size: .
V gene: TRBV27
CDR3 protein: CASSRRGGYEQYF
CDR3 DNA: TGTGCCAGCAGTAGACGGGGGGGATACGAGCAGTACTTC

D gene: .
J gene: TRBJ1-2
clone size: .
V gene: TRBV19
CDR3 protein: CASRITGAPGYTF
CDR3 DNA: TGTGCCAGTAGGATAACGGGGGCACCTGGCTACACCTTC

D gene: TRBD2
J gene: TRBJ2-5
clone size: .
V gene: TRBV2
CDR3 protein: CASVPSGRWETQYF
CDR3 DNA: TGTGCCAGCGTTCCTAGCGGACGCTGGGAGACCCAGTACTTC

D gene: .
J gene: TRBJ2-7
clone size: medium-sized
V gene: TRBV20-1
CDR3 protein: CSARPGQPAGLEIEQYF
CDR3 DNA: TGCAGTGCTAGACCAGGACAGCCAGCGGGGCTGGAAATCGAGCAGTACTTC

D gene: .
J gene: TRBJ1-2
clone size: many
V gene: TRBV6-5
CDR3 protein: CASRRGRGSVYGYTF
CDR3 DNA: TGTGCCAGCAGGCGAGGGCGGGGATCAGTGTATGGCTACACCTTC

D gene: .
J gene: TRBJ1-1
clone size: .
V gene: TRBV24-1
CDR3 protein: CATSPTGRPNTGAFF
CDR3 DNA: TGTGCCACCAGTCCTACAGGGAGGCCGAACACTGGAGCTTTCTTT

D gene: .
J gene: TRBJ1-2
clone size: .
V gene: TRBV20-1
CDR3 protein: CSASGGVGSRNYGYTF
CDR3 DNA: TGCAGTGCCAGCGGGGGCGTAGGTTCCCGAAACTATGGCTACACCTTC

D gene: .
J gene: TRBJ1-1
clone size: .
V gene: TRBV19
CDR3 protein: CASSINTEAFF
CDR3 DNA: TGTGCCAGTAGTATAAACACTGAAGCTTTCTTT

D gene: TRBD1
J gene: TRBJ2-3
clone size: many
V gene: TRBV12-3/TRBV12-4
CDR3 protein: CASGDRATGDTQYF
CDR3 DNA: TGTGCCAGCGGTGACAGGGCCACAGGGGATACGCAGTATTTT

D gene: TRBD2
J gene: TRBJ2-1
clone size: medium-sized
V gene: TRBV15
CDR3 protein: CATSRGWPVGTSGEGYNEQFF
CDR3 DNA: TGTGCCACCAGCAGAGGTTGGCCGGTTGGTACTAGCGGGGAGGGGTACAATGAGCAGTTCTTC

D gene: TRBD1
J gene: TRBJ1-1
clone size: few
V gene: TRBV5-6
CDR3 protein: CASSFSDRGRTEAFF
CDR3 DNA: TGTGCCAGCAGCTTTTCGGACAGGGGCAGGACTGAAGCTTTCTTT

D gene: .
J gene: TRBJ2-7
clone size: .
V gene: TRBV7-2
CDR3 protein: CASSLALSSYEQYF
CDR3 DNA: TGTGCCAGCAGCTTAGCGCTCAGCTCCTACGAGCAGTACTTC

D gene: .
J gene: TRBJ2-7
clone size: once
V gene: TRBV7-6
CDR3 protein: CASSSQGGGRRPYEQYF
CDR3 DNA: TGTGCCAGCAGCTCCCAGGGGGGGGGGCGGAGGCCCTACGAGCAGTACTTC

D gene: .
J gene: TRBJ2-5
clone size: many
V gene: TRBV7-9
CDR3 protein: CASSPGRETQYF
CDR3 DNA: TGCGCCAGCAGTCCAGGGAGAGAGACCCAGTACTTC

D gene: .
J gene: TRBJ1-1
clone size: .
V gene: TRBV5-1
CDR3 protein: CASRTSRVNTEAFF
CDR3 DNA: TGCGCCAGCAGGACCTCCAGGGTGAACACTGAAGCTTTCTTT